Following are 11 T cell receptor beta chains from one sample sequenced in a study of tumor-infiltrating lymphocytes in primary liver carcinoma. Total RNA amounting to approximately 460 ng was the source from which TCR beta cDNA was made with a constant-region primer. Libraries for TCR beta were built through three nested multiplex PCR rounds, which together made up a slightly modified ARM-PCR procedure. Rounds one and two of PCR, each of roughly 10 cycles, were primed with TRBV1-TRBV30 forward primers and a C-beta reverse primer. One entry per CDR3 protein, called by TCRdb with MiXCR from the multiplex PCR reads. The profile covers 85,000 to 100,000 distinct CDR3 sequences, with about 70% appearing a single time and more than 25% taken by the ten largest. Between about 17 and 34 mg of unsorted bulk tissue served as the source from which RNA and DNA were co-extracted. Material for sequencing was tumor-adjacent normal liver tissue. The source of these receptors is a man aged 40-49 years with primary liver carcinoma and hepatitis B virus infection.

Concerning this clonotype: The missing conserved phenylalanine or tryptophan at the end of this CDR3 makes a read error likely. This rearrangement joins TRBV6-6 to TRBJ2-7, with D unclear. CDR3 length: 14 residues. The germline CDR1 and CDR2 sequences are MNHNY and SVGAGI (reference sequence). The CDR3: CASSYYAQSYKQYL. The DNA of the CDR3 is TGTGCCAGCAGTTACTACGCGCAATCCTACAAGCAGTACCTC.

Comments on this clonotype: The junction and the germline gene differ at one end; a read error may be behind it. The chain couples TRBV5-1 to TRBJ1-1; D is perhaps TRBD1 (6 bases). The CDR3 covers 14 residues. The germline V gene has CDR1 SGHRS and CDR2 YFSETQ. CDR3 loop: CASTLGGSSTGAFF. CDR3 in DNA: TGCGCCAGCACCTTAGGGGGAAGCTCGACTGGAGCTTTCTTT.

There are many counts of this clonotype. This chain uses TRBV14 with TRBJ2-5; either TRBD1 or TRBD2 may fit D (5 bases each). The V gene lost 0 bases and the J gene lost 5 bases, with 13 bases spanning the gap. The CDR3 is 15 amino acids. Germline CDR1 reads SGHDN; CDR2 reads FVKESK. CDR3: CASSQDAGHRETQYF. CDR3 coding DNA: TGTGCCAGCAGCCAAGACGCGGGTCACAGGGAGACCCAGTACTTC.

This clonotype was counted many times. The chain has TRBV4-2 and TRBJ2-3; 10 bases fit TRBD2. CDR3 length equals 17 residues. Trimming cost V 1 base and J 4 bases; bases outside gene matches: 8. CDR1 is LGHNA, CDR2 YNFKEQ, per germline. The CDR3: CASSQASSGRASDTQYF. For the CDR3, the DNA is TGTGCCAGCAGCCAAGCGAGCAGCGGGAGGGCCTCAGATACGCAGTATTTT.

This clonotype was recorded once. This chain joins TRBV6-1 and TRBJ2-1; the D gene is possibly TRBD2 (5 bases). Germline CDR1 is MNHNS and CDR2 is SASEGT. Trimming removed 1 base at V and 14 bases at J, with 18 bases between. The CDR3 loop spans 14 amino acids. The CDR3 DNA reads TGTGCCAGCAGTGAAGGGAGGATGGGGATGGAGGAGTTCTTC. Amino acids: CASSEGRMGMEEFF.

Concerning this clonotype: A single base separates this from a much larger clone, so it may be a read error. The chain's CDR3 is CASSEGTGGNYQQYF. The CDR3 nucleotides read TGCGCCAGCAGTGAGGGCACAGGGGGCAACTACCAGCAGTACTTC. The V call is TRBV10-1, the J call TRBJ2-7; 9 bases line up with TRBD1. The germline V gene encodes CDR1 WNHNN and CDR2 SYGVQD (reference sequence). The CDR3 spans 15 residues.

Comment on this clonotype: The junction differs from germline at one of its ends, possibly a read error. This chain connects TRBV4-1 to TRBJ2-1; 8 nucleotides align to TRBD2. The CDR3 extends over 18 amino acids. Germline V gives CDR1 MGHRA, CDR2 YSYEKL. The CDR3 nucleotides read TGCGCCAGTAGCCTAGGATTGATTAGCGGGGCGGAGGGAAATGACCAGTTCTTC. It yields the protein CASSLGLISGAEGNDQFF.

The rearrangement links TRBV29-1 to TRBJ1-1; weak D call: TRBD1 (6 bases). The V gene lost 4 bases and the J gene lost 1 base, with 10 bases spanning the gap. CDR1 is SQVTM and CDR2 is ANQGSEA in the germline V gene. The CDR3 sequence is 13 residues long. CDR3 coding DNA: TGCAGCGTTGGGGGGGCGGGGAACACTGAAGCTTTCTTT. As protein: CSVGGAGNTEAFF.

A remark on this clonotype: Since no conserved phenylalanine or tryptophan closes the CDR3, a read error is the likely cause. The chain couples TRBV29-1 to TRBJ2-2; D is possibly TRBD1 (5 bases). The germline gives CDR1 SQVTM, CDR2 ANQGSEA. The CDR3 loop spans 10 amino acids. The CDR3 bases are TGCAACGTGGGGCAGGGTGAGCTGTTTATT. Encoded protein: CNVGQGELFI.

In the case of this clonotype: This may be a read error, as it is one base from a much larger clone. The V and J genes are TRBV6-5 and TRBJ2-3; the D gene could be TRBD1 or TRBD2 (7 bases each). Germline CDR1 and CDR2: MNHEY and SVGAGI. The CDR3 runs 15 residues. CDR3 DNA: TGTGCCAGCAGGGGGCTAGCGGAGGGGACAGATATGCAGTATTTT. Amino acids: CASRGLAEGTDMQYF.

Points on this clonotype: At one end, the junction sequence differs from germline, possibly due to a read error. CDR3 in DNA: TGTGCCTGCAGTTACGGGACTAGCGAGAGATACGAGCAGTACTTC. It is translated as CACSYGTSERYEQYF. The genes are TRBV6-6 and TRBJ2-7; 10 nucleotides line up with TRBD2. The CDR3 is 15 amino acids. The V gene's germline CDR1 is MNHNY and CDR2 SVGAGI (reference sequence).